The clone carrying this T cell receptor (beta chain) showed up many times. The target antigen is unknown. This sample was included in a study of identical twins. Overall study findings and caveats: Zero-insertion analyses were open to partial confounding by invariant MAIT and iNKT cells. Twin pairs had excess sharing that was weaker in beta out-of-frame sequences.

MiXCR was run by TCRdb on the 5' RACE reads, yielding one entry per CDR3 protein. The data contain 450,000 to 650,000 distinct CDR3 sequences, just under 10% of them singletons. Per the germline V gene, CDR1 is SEHNR and CDR2 is FQNEAQ (reference sequence). CDR3 length: 13 amino acids. The V and J ends lost 6 bases and 2 bases, in that order; junction bases with no gene match: 4. These same data were also listed under a study on yellow fever vaccine responses in identical twins.

Sequencing was done on a sample of PBMCs. The receptor's source is a woman aged 18-29 years in good health. The chain recombines TRBV7-9 with TRBJ2-7, with TRBD1 matching over 7 bases. In nucleotides, the CDR3 is TGTGCCAGCAGAAAGACAGGGACCTACGAGCAGTACTTC. Amino acid sequence: CASRKTGTYEQYF.